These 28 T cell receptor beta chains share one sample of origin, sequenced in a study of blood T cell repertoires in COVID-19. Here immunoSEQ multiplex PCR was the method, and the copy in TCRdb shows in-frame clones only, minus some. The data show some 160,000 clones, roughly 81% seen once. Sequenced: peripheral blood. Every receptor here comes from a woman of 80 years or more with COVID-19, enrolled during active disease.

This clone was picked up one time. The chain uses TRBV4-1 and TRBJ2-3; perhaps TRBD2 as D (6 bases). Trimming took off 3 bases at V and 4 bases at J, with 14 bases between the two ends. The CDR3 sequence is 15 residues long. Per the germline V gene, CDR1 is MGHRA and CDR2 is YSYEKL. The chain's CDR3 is CASSQYGGRPDTQYF. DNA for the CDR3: TGCGCCAGCAGCCAGTACGGGGGAAGGCCAGATACGCAGTATTTT.

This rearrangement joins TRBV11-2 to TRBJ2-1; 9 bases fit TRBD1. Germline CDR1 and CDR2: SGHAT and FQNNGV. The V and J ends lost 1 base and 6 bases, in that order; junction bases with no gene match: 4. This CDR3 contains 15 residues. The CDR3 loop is CASSLGVTGGNEQFF. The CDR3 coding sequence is TGTGCCAGCAGCTTAGGTGTGACAGGGGGCAATGAGCAGTTCTTC.

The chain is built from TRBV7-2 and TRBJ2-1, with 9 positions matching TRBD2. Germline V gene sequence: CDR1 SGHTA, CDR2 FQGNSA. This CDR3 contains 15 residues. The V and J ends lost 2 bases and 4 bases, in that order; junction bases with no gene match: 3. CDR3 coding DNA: TGTGCCAGCAGCTTAATTAGCGGGGGATACAATGAGCAGTTCTTC. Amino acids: CASSLISGGYNEQFF.

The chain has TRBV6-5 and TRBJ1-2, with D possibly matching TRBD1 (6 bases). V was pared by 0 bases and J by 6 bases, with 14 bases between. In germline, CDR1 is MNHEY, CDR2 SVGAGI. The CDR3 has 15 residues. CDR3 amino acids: CASSYSRGGADGYTF. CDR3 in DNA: TGTGCCAGCAGTTACTCGAGGGGGGGCGCGGATGGCTACACCTTC.

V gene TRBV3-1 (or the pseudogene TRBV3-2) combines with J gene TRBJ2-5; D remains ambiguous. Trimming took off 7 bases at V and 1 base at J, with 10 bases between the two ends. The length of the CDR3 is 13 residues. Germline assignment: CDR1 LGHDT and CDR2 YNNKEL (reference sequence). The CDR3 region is CASTSLAQETQYF. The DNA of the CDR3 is TGTGCCAGCACCTCCTTGGCCCAAGAGACCCAGTACTTC.

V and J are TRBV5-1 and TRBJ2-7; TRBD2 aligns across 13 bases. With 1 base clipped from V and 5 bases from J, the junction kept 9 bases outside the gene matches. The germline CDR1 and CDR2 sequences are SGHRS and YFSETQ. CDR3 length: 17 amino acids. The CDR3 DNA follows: TGCGCCAGCAGCTTGCAGAGGACTAGCGGGAGAATAGACGAGCAGTACTTC. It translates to CASSLQRTSGRIDEQYF.

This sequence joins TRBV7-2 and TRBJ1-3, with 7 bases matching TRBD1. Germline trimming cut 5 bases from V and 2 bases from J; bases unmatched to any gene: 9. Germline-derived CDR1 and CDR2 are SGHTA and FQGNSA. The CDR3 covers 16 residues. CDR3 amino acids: CASSRRQGGTGNTIYF. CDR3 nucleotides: TGTGCCAGCAGCCGGAGACAGGGAGGTACTGGAAACACCATATATTTT.

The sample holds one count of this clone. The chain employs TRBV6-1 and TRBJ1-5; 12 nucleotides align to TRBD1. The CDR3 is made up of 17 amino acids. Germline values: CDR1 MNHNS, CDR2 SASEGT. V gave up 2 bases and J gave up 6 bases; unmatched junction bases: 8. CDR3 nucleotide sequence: TGTGCCAGCAGTGAACTTCCGGGACAGGGGGCTGTTCAGCCCCAGCATTTT. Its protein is CASSELPGQGAVQPQHF.

The CDR3: CASTRTENTEAFF. The CDR3 DNA is TGTGCCAGTACCCGGACAGAGAACACTGAAGCTTTCTTT. J is TRBJ1-1 and V is TRBV19; weak D call: TRBD1 (6 bases). CDR3 length equals 13 residues. Germline V gives CDR1 LNHDA, CDR2 SQIVND (reference sequence). V gave up 7 bases and J gave up 1 base, with 10 bases separating them.

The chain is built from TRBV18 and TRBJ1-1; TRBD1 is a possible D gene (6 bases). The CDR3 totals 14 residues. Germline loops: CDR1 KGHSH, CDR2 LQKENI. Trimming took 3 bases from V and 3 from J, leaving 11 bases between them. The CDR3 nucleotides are TGTGCCAGCTCACCCCTAGGGGGGGACACTGAAGCTTTCTTT. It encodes CASSPLGGDTEAFF. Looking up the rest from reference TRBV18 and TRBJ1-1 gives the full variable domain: NAGVMQNPRHLVRRRGQEARLRCSPMKGHSHVYWYRQLPEEGLKFMVYLQKENIIDESGMPKERFSAEFPKEGPSILRIQQVVRGDSAAYFCASSPLGGDTEAFFGQGTRLTVV.

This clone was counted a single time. The chain's CDR3 is CAWSAPDTGANVLTF. In DNA, the CDR3 is TGTGCCTGGAGTGCCCCGGACACTGGGGCCAACGTCCTGACTTTC. The chain has TRBV30 and TRBJ2-6; a weak D match, TRBD1 (5 bases). Per the germline V gene, CDR1 is GTSNPN and CDR2 is SVGIG (reference sequence). CDR3 length: 15 residues. The ends were cut back, 1 base at V and 2 bases at J, with 9 bases in the middle.

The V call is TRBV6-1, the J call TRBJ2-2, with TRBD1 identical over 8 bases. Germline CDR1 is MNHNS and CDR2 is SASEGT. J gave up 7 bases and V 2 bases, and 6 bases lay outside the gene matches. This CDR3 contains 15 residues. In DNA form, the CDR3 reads TGTGCCAGCAGTGAACTAGGACAGGGATACGGGGAGCTGTTTTTT. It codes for CASSELGQGYGELFF.

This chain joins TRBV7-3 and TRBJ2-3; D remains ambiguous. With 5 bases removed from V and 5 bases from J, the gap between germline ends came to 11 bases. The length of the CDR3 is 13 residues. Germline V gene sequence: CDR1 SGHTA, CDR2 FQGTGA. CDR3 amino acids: CASSTSPQDTQYF. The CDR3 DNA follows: TGTGCCAGCAGCACATCCCCTCAAGATACGCAGTATTTT.

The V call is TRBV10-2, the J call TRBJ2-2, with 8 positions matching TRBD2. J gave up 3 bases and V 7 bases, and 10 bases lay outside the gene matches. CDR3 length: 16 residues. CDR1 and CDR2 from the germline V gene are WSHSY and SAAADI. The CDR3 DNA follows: TGCGCCAGCATTGACAGCGGGAGAAAAGACACCGGGGAGCTGTTTTTT. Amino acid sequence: CASIDSGRKDTGELFF.

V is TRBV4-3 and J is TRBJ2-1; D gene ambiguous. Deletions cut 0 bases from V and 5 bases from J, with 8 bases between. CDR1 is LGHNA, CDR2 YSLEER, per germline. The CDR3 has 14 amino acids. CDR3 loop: CASSQDVPDNEQFF. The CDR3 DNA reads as TGCGCCAGCAGCCAAGATGTTCCTGACAATGAGCAGTTCTTC.

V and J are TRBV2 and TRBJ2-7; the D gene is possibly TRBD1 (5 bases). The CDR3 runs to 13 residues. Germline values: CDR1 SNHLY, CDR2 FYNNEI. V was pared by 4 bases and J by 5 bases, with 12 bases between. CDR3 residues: CASSARVIDEQYF. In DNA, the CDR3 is TGTGCCAGCAGTGCCAGGGTTATCGACGAGCAGTACTTC.

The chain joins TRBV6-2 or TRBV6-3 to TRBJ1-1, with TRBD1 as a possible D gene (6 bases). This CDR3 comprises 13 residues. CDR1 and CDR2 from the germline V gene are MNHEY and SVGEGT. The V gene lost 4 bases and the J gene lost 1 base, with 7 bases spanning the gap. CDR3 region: CASSLQGNTEAFF. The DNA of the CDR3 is TGTGCCAGCAGTTTACAGGGGAACACTGAAGCTTTCTTT.

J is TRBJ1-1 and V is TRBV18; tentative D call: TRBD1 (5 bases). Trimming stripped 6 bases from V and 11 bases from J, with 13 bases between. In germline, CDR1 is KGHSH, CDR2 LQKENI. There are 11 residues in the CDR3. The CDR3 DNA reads TGTGCCAGCTCGGCTAGTGCAGGGGCTTTCTTT. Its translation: CASSASAGAFF.

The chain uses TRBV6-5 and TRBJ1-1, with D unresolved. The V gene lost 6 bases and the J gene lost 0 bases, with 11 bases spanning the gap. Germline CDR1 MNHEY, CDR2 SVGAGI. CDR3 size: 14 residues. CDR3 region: CASSLYDMNTEAFF. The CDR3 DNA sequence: TGTGCCAGCAGCCTTTACGACATGAACACTGAAGCTTTCTTT.

Here the CDR3 reads CASSPFLTGLYTGELFF. CDR3 DNA: TGTGCCAGCTCACCCTTTTTGACAGGGCTTTACACCGGGGAGCTGTTTTTT. V usage is TRBV18 and J usage is TRBJ2-2; 7 nucleotides agree with TRBD1. CDR3 size: 17 residues. The junction had 10 bases not matched to a gene; V was cut back by 3 bases and J by 3 bases. CDR1 is KGHSH, CDR2 LQKENI, per germline.

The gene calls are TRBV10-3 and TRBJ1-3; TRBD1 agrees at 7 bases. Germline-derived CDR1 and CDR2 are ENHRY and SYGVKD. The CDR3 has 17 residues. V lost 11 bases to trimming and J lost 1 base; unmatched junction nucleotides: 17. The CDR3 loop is CAVGGGGGGMSGNTIYF. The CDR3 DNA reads TGTGCCGTCGGTGGGGGCGGAGGGGGCATGTCTGGAAACACCATATATTTT.

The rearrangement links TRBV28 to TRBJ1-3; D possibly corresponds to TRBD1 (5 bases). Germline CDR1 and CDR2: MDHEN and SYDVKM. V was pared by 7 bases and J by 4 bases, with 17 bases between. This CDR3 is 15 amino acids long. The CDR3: CASTSGSTFGNTIYF. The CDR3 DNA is TGTGCCAGCACCTCAGGGTCTACATTCGGAAACACCATATATTTT.

The DNA of the CDR3 is TGTGCCAGTAGGAAAGGACAGCAGATGAACACTGAAGCTTTCTTT. Translating gives CASRKGQQMNTEAFF. The chain employs TRBV19 and TRBJ1-1; possible D gene TRBD1, 6 bases. The CDR3 is 15 amino acids. Per the germline V gene, CDR1 is LNHDA and CDR2 is SQIVND (reference sequence). The ends were cut back, 6 bases at V and 0 bases at J, with 14 bases in the middle.

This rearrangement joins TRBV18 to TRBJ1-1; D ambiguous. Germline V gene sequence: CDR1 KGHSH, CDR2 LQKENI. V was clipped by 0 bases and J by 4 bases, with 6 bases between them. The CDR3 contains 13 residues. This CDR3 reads CASSPPGRTEAFF. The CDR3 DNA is TGTGCCAGCTCACCACCTGGGCGCACTGAAGCTTTCTTT.

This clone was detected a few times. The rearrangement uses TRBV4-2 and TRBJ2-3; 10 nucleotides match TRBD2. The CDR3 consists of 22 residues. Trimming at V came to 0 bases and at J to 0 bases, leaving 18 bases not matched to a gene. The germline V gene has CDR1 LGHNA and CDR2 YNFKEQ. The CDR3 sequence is CASSQDRSGTSGVPTSTDTQYF. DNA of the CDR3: TGTGCCAGCAGCCAAGATAGGTCCGGAACTAGCGGGGTTCCCACTAGCACAGATACGCAGTATTTT.

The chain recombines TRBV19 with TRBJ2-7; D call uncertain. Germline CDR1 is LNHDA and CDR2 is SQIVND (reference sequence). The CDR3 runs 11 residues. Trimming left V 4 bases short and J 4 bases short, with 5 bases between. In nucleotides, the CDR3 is TGTGCCAGTAGTACAGGATACGAGCAGTACTTC. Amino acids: CASSTGYEQYF. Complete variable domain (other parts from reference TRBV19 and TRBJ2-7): DGGITQSPKYLFRKEGQNVTLSCEQNLNHDAMYWYRQDPGQGLRLIYYSQIVNDFQKGDIAEGYSVSREKKESFPLTVTSAQKNPTAFYLCASSTGYEQYFGPGTRLTVT.

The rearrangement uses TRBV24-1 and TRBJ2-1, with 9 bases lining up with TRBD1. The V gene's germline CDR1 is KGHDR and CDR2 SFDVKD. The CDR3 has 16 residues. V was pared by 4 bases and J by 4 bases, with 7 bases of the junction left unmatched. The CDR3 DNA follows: TGTGCCACCAGTGAACCCGGGACAGGGAGGTACAATGAGCAGTTCTTC. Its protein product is CATSEPGTGRYNEQFF.

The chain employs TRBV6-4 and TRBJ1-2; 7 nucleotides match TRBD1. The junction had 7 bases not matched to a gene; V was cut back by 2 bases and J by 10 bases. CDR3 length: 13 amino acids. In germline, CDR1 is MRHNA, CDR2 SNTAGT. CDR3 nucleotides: TGTGCCAGCAGTGACGGGACAGCCGGATCCTACACCTTC. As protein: CASSDGTAGSYTF.